This T cell receptor beta chain comes out of a study of cytomegalovirus exposure and HLA in healthy donors. Study overall: A prior study identified 110 million or so unique TCR beta sequences from 200 million or so T cells. Study-wide results and caveats: TCR beta chains numbering some 150 were designated cytomegalovirus-associated. Confirmation in vitro established that a few CMV-associated chains were specific for CMV antigens. In a later analysis, at a false discovery rate of 0.05, approximately 15,000 TCR beta sequences matched HLA alleles.

V gave up 1 base and J gave up 6 bases; unmatched junction bases: 15. CDR3 length: 18 residues. The germline V gene has CDR1 LNHNV and CDR2 YYDKDF (reference sequence). PCR employed 60 Vbeta and 13 Jbeta primers. This table comes from immunoSEQ multiplex PCR, and its TCRdb copy is limited to in-frame clones, with some not included. The table has approximately 100,000 clones, roughly 76% seen once; the top ten hold roughly 2.5%. With respect to this clone: Antigen unknown.

The chain combines TRBV15 with TRBJ2-3; 8 bases line up with TRBD1. Material: PBMCs. This TCR was recovered from a man aged 50-59 years in good health and CMV-seronegative. CDR3 nucleotides: TGTGCCACCAGCAGAGGACCGGGACAGGTTACCCGATCCGATACGCAGTATTTT. It codes for CATSRGPGQVTRSDTQYF.